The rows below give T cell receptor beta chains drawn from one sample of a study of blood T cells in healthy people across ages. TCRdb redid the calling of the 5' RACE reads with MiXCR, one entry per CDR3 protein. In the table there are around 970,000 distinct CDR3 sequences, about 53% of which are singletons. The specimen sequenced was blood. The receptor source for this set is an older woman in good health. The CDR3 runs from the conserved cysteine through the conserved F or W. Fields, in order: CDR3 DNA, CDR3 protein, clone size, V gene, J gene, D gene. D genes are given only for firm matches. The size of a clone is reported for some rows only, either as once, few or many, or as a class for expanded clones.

TGCAGCGCGGTGGCAGGGGGCCTCTACGAGCAGTACTTC	CSAVAGGLYEQYF	.	TRBV29-1	TRBJ2-7	TRBD1
TGTGCCAGCAGTTTCGGACTAGGGGGCAATGAGCAGTTCTTC	CASSFGLGGNEQFF	.	TRBV12-3/TRBV12-4	TRBJ2-1	.
TGCAGTGTCCCGGGACAGCACTATGGCTACACCTTC	CSVPGQHYGYTF	many	TRBV20-1	TRBJ1-2	TRBD1
TGCGCCAGCAGGACACAGGGGGCGGGCGAGCAGTACTTC	CASRTQGAGEQYF	few	TRBV10-2	TRBJ2-7	TRBD1
TGCAGCGTTGAAGCTGTGGGGATGAACACTGAAGCTTTCTTT	CSVEAVGMNTEAFF	.	TRBV29-1	TRBJ1-1	.
TGTGCCAGCAGCCCTACGGGACTAGCGGGAGCTGAGACCCAGTACTTC	CASSPTGLAGAETQYF	few	TRBV7-2	TRBJ2-5	TRBD2
TGTGCCAGCTCGAATGTCCCGGCCAGTCAGCCCCAGCATTTT	CASSNVPASQPQHF	.	TRBV6-2/TRBV6-3	TRBJ1-5	.
TGTGCCGGCAGCGGAGCCTACGAGCAGTACTTC	CAGSGAYEQYF	.	TRBV7-2	TRBJ2-7	.
TGTGCCATCAAGGTCGGGCGGGGTGAATCAGATACGCAGTATTTT	CAIKVGRGESDTQYF	.	TRBV10-3	TRBJ2-3	.
TGCAGCGCCGGACTAGCGGTTAGCACAGATACGCAGTATTTT	CSAGLAVSTDTQYF	.	TRBV29-1	TRBJ2-3	TRBD2
TGCAGTGCTAGCCACAGGTCGGGCCATAACTACGAGCAGTACTTC	CSASHRSGHNYEQYF	.	TRBV20-1	TRBJ2-7	.
TGTGCCAGCAGTTCCTCTCCTAGCGGGAGTGGGCAAGAGACCCAGTACTTC	CASSSSPSGSGQETQYF	.	TRBV6-2/TRBV6-3	TRBJ2-5	TRBD2
TGTGCCAGCAGCTTCCCGGCGGAGAGCCCCACAGATACGCAGTATTTT	CASSFPAESPTDTQYF	.	TRBV7-9	TRBJ2-3	.
TGTGCCAGCAGCCAAAGGGGACTAGCGGGAGGCACCATTCAGTACTTC	CASSQRGLAGGTIQYF	.	TRBV3-1	TRBJ2-4	TRBD2
TGTGCCATCAGCCCGACAGGGGTGACTGAAGCTTTCTTT	CAISPTGVTEAFF	.	TRBV10-3	TRBJ1-1	TRBD1
TGCGCCAGCAGCTTGGCGCGGGGACGGGACAGTCTTACAGATACGCAGTATTTT	CASSLARGRDSLTDTQYF	.	TRBV5-1	TRBJ2-3	.
TGTGCCAGCAAAGGAGCACAGGGGCCTCAAGAGACCCAGTACTTC	CASKGAQGPQETQYF	once	TRBV6-5	TRBJ2-5	TRBD1
TGCAGCGTTACCGGGACGAAAACAACTAATGAAAAACTGTTTTTT	CSVTGTKTTNEKLFF	.	TRBV29-1	TRBJ1-4	.
TGCCTTGAAAGGGGAGGGGGCACTGAAGCTTTCTTT	CLERGGGTEAFF	.	TRBV20-1	TRBJ1-1	.
TGTGCCAGCAGTTCTGGGGTGGGATTCTTGGGGACTGAAGCTTTCTTT	CASSSGVGFLGTEAFF	.	TRBV27	TRBJ1-1	.
TGCAGCGTTGAGGGCGGGAGGAAAGGAGACGAGCAGTACTTC	CSVEGGRKGDEQYF	few	TRBV29-1	TRBJ2-7	TRBD2
TGTGCCAGCACCAACCGGGACAAGGACGAGCAGTACTTC	CASTNRDKDEQYF	.	TRBV27	TRBJ2-7	.
TGTGCCAGCAGCTGGTTTCGCGAGCAGTTCTTC	CASSWFREQFF	.	TRBV7-2	TRBJ2-1	.
TGTGCCAGCAGCCAAGGGCAGGAGCAGTACTTC	CASSQGQEQYF	few	TRBV14	TRBJ2-7	.
TGTGCCTGGAGGGCGTCGATTCGCTCTGGGGCCAACGTCCTGACTTTC	CAWRASIRSGANVLTF	.	TRBV30	TRBJ2-6	.
TGTGCCAGCAGCTTAGCCGGGAGGGACACCGGGGAGCTGTTTTTT	CASSLAGRDTGELFF	few	TRBV13	TRBJ2-2	TRBD2
TGTGCCAGCAGTTATTTGGCGGCCGCAGCTAACTATGGCTACACCTTC	CASSYLAAAANYGYTF	.	TRBV6-6	TRBJ1-2	.
TGTGCCAGCAGTCCCGGCCAGGGGTACCACGAGCAGTACTTC	CASSPGQGYHEQYF	few	TRBV28	TRBJ2-7	.
TGTGCCAGCAGTGATGGGGGCTCAATAAGGCCGCAGAGGTATTTT	CASSDGGSIRPQRYF	.	TRBV2	TRBJ2-3	.
TGTGCCAGCAGTCCCGTGGGCGGGAGGATCTACAATGAGCAGTTCTTC	CASSPVGGRIYNEQFF	few	TRBV12-3/TRBV12-4	TRBJ2-1	TRBD2
TGTGCCATCAGTGAGCGCCCGGGGACCGCGGGGGGTGGCTACACCTTC	CAISERPGTAGGGYTF	.	TRBV10-3	TRBJ1-2	.
TGCGCCAGCAGCCAAGGCAAGGCTTCGGGCTCTGGGGCCAACGTCCTGACTTTC	CASSQGKASGSGANVLTF	once	TRBV4-1	TRBJ2-6	.
TGTGCCAGCACCCTAGGTACAGTAGGCAAGCCACCCCTCCACTTT	CASTLGTVGKPPLHF	few	TRBV12-3/TRBV12-4	TRBJ1-6	.
TGCAGTGCTAGGGTTCCGGGACCAGCCTACGAGCAGTACTTC	CSARVPGPAYEQYF	.	TRBV20-1	TRBJ2-7	.
TGTGCCAGCAGCTTTTTACGTAGTCACGGGGATACGCAGTATTTT	CASSFLRSHGDTQYF	few	TRBV7-8	TRBJ2-3	.
TGCGCCAGCAGCTCTACGACAGGACAACAAGAGACCCAGTACTTC	CASSSTTGQQETQYF	.	TRBV5-1	TRBJ2-5	.
TGCAGTGCTAAAAGACTAGCGGAGTTCTACGAGCAGTACTTC	CSAKRLAEFYEQYF	few	TRBV20-1	TRBJ2-7	TRBD2
TGTGCCACCAGCAGAGATGTACAGGGCGACATGGGATCGCAGTATTTT	CATSRDVQGDMGSQYF	.	TRBV15	TRBJ2-3	.
TGTGCCAGCAGCGGCAGCCCGGGGATGAACACTGAAGCTTTCTTT	CASSGSPGMNTEAFF	.	TRBV3-1	TRBJ1-1	.
TGCGCCAGCAGCTTGGGGAGAACACCAATTACAACCCGACTCTCTGGGGCCAACGTCCTGACTTTC	CASSLGRTPITTRLSGANVLTF	few	TRBV5-1	TRBJ2-6	.
TGTGCCGCGTCTAGCTCCTACGAGCAGTACTTC	CAASSSYEQYF	few	TRBV7-9	TRBJ2-7	.
TGTGCCAGCACCACCTCAAGCGGTTATAATGAAAAACTGTTTTTT	CASTTSSGYNEKLFF	.	TRBV7-2	TRBJ1-4	.
TGTGCCAGCAGCCCAGCCGGGACTACCACAGATACGCAGTATTTT	CASSPAGTTTDTQYF	.	TRBV12-3/TRBV12-4	TRBJ2-3	TRBD2
TGTGCCAGCATCCGGGACAGGGGTGCCTATGGCTACACCTTC	CASIRDRGAYGYTF	once	TRBV2	TRBJ1-2	TRBD1
TGTGCCAGCAGTGAATACGGGGTGGTTGGTCAAGAGACCCAGTACTTC	CASSEYGVVGQETQYF	.	TRBV2	TRBJ2-5	.
TGTGCCAGCAGTTTACAAGGCCCTCAGTACGCTGAAGCTTTCTTT	CASSLQGPQYAEAFF	.	TRBV27	TRBJ1-1	.
TGTGCCAGCAGCCCCCCGGGCTTAAGCAATCAGCCCCAGCATTTT	CASSPPGLSNQPQHF	few	TRBV7-2	TRBJ1-5	.
TGTGCCAGCAGCTCTGTCCTCTTTGGCGCAGATACGCAGTATTTT	CASSSVLFGADTQYF	.	TRBV11-2	TRBJ2-3	.
TGTGCCAGCAGTCCCGCTGGGACAGGGAGTCGCGAGCAGTCCTTC	CASSPAGTGSREQSF	.	TRBV12-3/TRBV12-4	TRBJ2-7	TRBD1